This T cell receptor (beta chain) was observed in a study of beta chain features in type 1 diabetes. Per donor, one heparinised blood draw averaged roughly 110 mL. The sample holds a few counts of this clone. Its antigen is unidentified. Trimming took off 4 bases at V and 5 bases at J, with 8 bases between the two ends. The V gene's germline CDR1 is LNHDA and CDR2 SQIVND (reference sequence). CDR3 length equals 12 residues. Study-wide points: Among patients with Type 1 diabetes, TCRB CDR3s were moderately but significantly shorter in every one of the four CD4+ subsets. The study notes PCR might favor shorter templates equally in patients and controls.

What was sequenced were expressed TCRB transcripts, since all of the isolated RNA had been reverse transcribed. The data were produced by immunoSEQ multiplex PCR, yet TCRdb's version contains in-frame clones alone and is incomplete. The sample has over 600,000 clones; 9.5% to 15% are singletons. The V call is TRBV19, the J call TRBJ1-1, with D possibly matching TRBD1 (6 bases). Sequencing was done on a sample of naive CD4+ T cells from blood. This receptor was taken from a man under 40 with type 1 diabetes. This chain's CDR3 is CASSRTVTEAFF. The CDR3 DNA follows: TGTGCCAGTAGTAGGACAGTTACTGAAGCTTTCTTT.